The present entry profiles one T cell receptor (beta chain) with its context. This clone was seen more than once but under ten times. Its binding antigen is unknown. No qualities accompany the bases; no much larger clone lies one base away. Cut back by 3 bases and 2 bases, the V and J ends lie 8 bases apart. CDR1 is given as MNHNY and CDR2 as SVGAGI, both from the germline V gene (reference sequence). The CDR3 has 14 amino acids, counting the end cysteine and phenylalanine. Here the CDR3 DNA is all that survives: 42 bases in frame from base 1. This sample was included in a study of cytomegalovirus exposure and HLA in healthy donors (dated by TCRdb to 2015 to 2018). Some background on the complete study: An earlier analysis of some 600 of the donors reported approximately 260 Gb of sequence data and 90 million to 120 million unique TCR beta sequences obtained from about 179 million T cells. Roughly 300 gigabases of sequencing data and 70 million to 85 million unique TCR sequences were included in an early release covering about 700 HLA-typed donors. The genetic ancestry cluster associated with self-reported Caucasian donors included about 84% of the 398 genotyped donors. The study aimed to test whether cataloging public T cell receptors could reveal signatures of past pathogen exposure. The T cell repertoires of under 750 subjects were profiled by immunosequencing and related to cytomegalovirus serostatus. Along with the 666-subject first cohort, a separate validation cohort of over a hundred different subjects was used. To predict cytomegalovirus infection status, the study combined high-throughput TCR immunosequencing, statistical association of individual TCRs with disease status, and machine learning. To study patterns of TCR occurrence, a later analysis re-analyzed previously published TCR beta repertoires from 666 donors and added high-resolution HLA genotyping. In the later analysis, no new phenotypic data were used to find candidate immune exposures; instead, reliance was placed on TCR beta sequences and their occurrence across donors. In an earlier analysis of over 550 of the donors, high-throughput TCR beta sequencing was used to judge whether each TCR beta V gene segment behaved as functional or pseudogenic. Donor age, sex, ethnicity and CMV serostatus were compiled alongside the repertoire data. A later genetic analysis used genome-wide SNP genotypes for 398 of the 666 donors, treating that subset as a discovery cohort. All discovery cohort repertoires had been generated on a single sequencing platform. Class I and class II HLA loci were covered by the typing at four-digit resolution. The number of typed donors differed by locus: about 620-640 for A, B, C, DRB1 and DQB1; approximately 540 for DQA1; 606 for DPA1; and roughly 450 for DPB1. Because of strong linkage in the cohort, 4 to 6 DR-DQ haplotypes were treated as single units for association and clustering. Among a few hundred genotyped donors of the cohort, an average of around 240,000 unique TCR beta nucleotide sequences were sequenced per donor, roughly 20% of them non-productive.

Paper-wide results and their limitations: A later genetic analysis associated a missense DCLRE1C variant with V-gene and J-gene trimming of TCR beta chains, and an independent cohort replicated the association. It was suggested by the authors that the approach could potentially be generalized to other disease states and immunological phenotypes. In this cohort, only TCR beta chains were sequenced, and detectable features were limited by the absence of alpha or paired-chain data. Because the 87-base-pair reads could not distinguish some IMGT-functional V segments, including TRBV6-2 and TRBV6-3, those segments were excluded. According to a later analysis, TCR association rates differed among HLA loci, with DRB1 alleles showing the most associated TCRs and HLA-C alleles showing the fewest. A few of the identified cytomegalovirus-associated TCR beta chains were confirmed in vitro to be specific for cytomegalovirus antigens. While some public TCRs were present in many individuals, most TCR sequences turned up only very rarely across donors. Assigning TCR associations to individual alleles was difficult when HLA alleles, especially DR and DQ, strongly co-occurred. Because some donors lacked HLA typing at each locus, the association tests relied only on the typed subset. In both the original and validation cohorts, the classifier was reported to diagnose cytomegalovirus status with high specificity and sensitivity. A group of highly shared sequence variants was considered likely to be a technical artifact of the sequencing pipeline. In a later analysis, HLA-associated TCR beta chains were found to be more clonally expanded and to have lower generation probabilities than equally common non-associated chains. A further reported finding was that TCR beta sequences accurately predicted the HLA-A and HLA-B alleles for most subjects in the first cohort. Immune exposure information for the cohort was limited to CMV serostatus. At a false discovery rate of 0.05, a later analysis linked under 20,000 TCR beta sequences to specific HLA alleles. Correlated functional status among segregating V segments might be attributable to linkage disequilibrium, but an unknown experimental factor could not be ruled out. Because counts were too low, about 15 rarely observed V segments, including chromosome 9 orphons, were left out of the earlier analysis of about 620 of the donors. Broadly in line with IMGT annotations, most TCR beta V segments showed up in productive rearrangements about 87% or about 30% of the time in an earlier analysis of around 600 of the donors. Presence/absence analyses assumed roughly uniform sequencing depth across donors, an assumption that may not hold. In a later analysis, several top co-occurrence clusters were reported to appear linked to parvovirus B19, influenza, CMV and Epstein-Barr virus. In the study, around 160 TCR beta chains were listed as associated with cytomegalovirus. In a later analysis, most CMV-associated TCR beta chains were found to appear HLA-restricted, with HLA associations seemingly driven largely by CMV exposure. Compared with the approximately 670-donor mean, donors in an Asian-associated ancestry cluster had fewer N-insertions in productive TCRs, according to a later genetic analysis.

The library relied on the immunoSEQ multiplex PCR assay. The multiplex PCR relied on a mix of 60 forward primers for TCR Vbeta segments and 13 reverse primers for TCR Jbeta segments. Amplification of the CDR3 region of rearranged TCR beta genes was performed with a multiplex PCR assay on genomic DNA. On the Illumina HiSeq System, the amplified TCR beta libraries were sequenced as 87-base-pair reads. Per the source publication's procedure: A later analysis tallied 75 million to 95 million unique TCR beta chains across the 666 repertoires, and 10 million to 11 million of those chains were shared by two or more donors. Raw reads were error-corrected and collapsed into unique sequences by a nearest-neighbor algorithm in which closely related sequences were merged to remove PCR and sequencing errors. CDR3 sequences were aligned to IMGT reference sequences to assign V, D and J gene segments. For a sequence to be retained, a match of at least six nucleotides to both a V gene segment and a J gene segment was required. A rearrangement counted as productive if the CDR3 had no stop codons and remained in frame with V and J, and every other rearrangement counted as non-productive. CDR3 was defined according to IMGT convention as the region running from the second conserved V-encoded cysteine to the conserved J-encoded phenylalanine. The earlier analysis of around 640 of the donors excluded sequences that lacked an unambiguous match to a single V gene segment. In an earlier analysis of some 590 of the donors, a V segment was called functional when productive rearrangements were above 56.7%, and segregating when the standard deviation between donors exceeded 5%. To diagnose cytomegalovirus status from the catalog of TCR beta chain sequences, a statistical classification framework was built. In a later analysis, TCR nucleotide sequences were compared against IMGT/GENE-DB human TR gene sequences so that V and J genes could be assigned. Using the TCRdist pipeline, a later analysis assigned CDR3 sequences along with most-parsimonious VDJ recombination scenarios. In a later analysis, every TCR beta chain was defined by the combination of its CDR3 amino acid sequence and its V-gene family, and reads without a unique V-gene family were dropped. To address suspected cross-contamination and a sequencing artifact, a later analysis removed a few hundred highly shared, low-generation-probability nucleotide sequences. In a later analysis, a clonal expansion index was calculated for each public chain from normalized within-repertoire ranks of inferred template counts. In a later analysis, generation probabilities were computed with a VDJ recombination model fitted to out-of-frame rearrangements, and the resulting probabilities were checked against IGoR. In a later analysis, hypergeometric tests were used to score TCR-TCR, TCR-HLA and TCR-CMV co-occurrence, with a repertoire-size bias correction applied to TCR pairs. A later analysis estimated false discovery rates by permuting HLA or CMV assignments 20 times. In a later analysis, co-occurring TCRs were grouped using DBSCAN, and TCRdist sequence similarity was added for clustering within HLA-allele-positive subsets. Co-occurrence clustering excluded repertoires with fewer than 30,000 or more than 120,000 public chains, plus five with anomalous nucleotide sharing. TCRdb provides this immuneACCESS table in a form limited to in-frame rearrangements. Some clones are lacking; in checked studies, under half of them reflect an unresolved V gene, and why the rest are absent is not known. Clonal size and the V and J genes are those of that table, whereas D and trimming came from the DNA. The sample yields 130,000 to 150,000 clones; 55% to 80% were counted once. Roughly 14% of the sample is held by the ten biggest clonotypes.

In total, roughly 670 healthy bone marrow donors made up the cohort. At the time of sampling, all cohort members were nominally healthy, though unrecorded immune exposures were likely present. CMV serostatus was positive for almost 300 and negative for about 50% of the roughly 700 cohort members, and was not recorded for this donor. A peripheral blood sample was provided by each donor, and peripheral blood mononuclear cells were used for TCR beta sequencing. The Qiagen DNeasy Blood Extraction Kit was used to extract genomic DNA from the blood cell samples. The sequenced sample was PBMCs. This receptor was obtained from a human donor in good health. Rearrangement joined TRBV6-6 to TRBJ1-3; no D segment can be confidently identified. The nucleotide sequence reads as follows: TGTGCCAGCAGTTATCGGGGTGCTGGAAACACCATATATTTT. Its protein is CASSYRGAGNTIYF.